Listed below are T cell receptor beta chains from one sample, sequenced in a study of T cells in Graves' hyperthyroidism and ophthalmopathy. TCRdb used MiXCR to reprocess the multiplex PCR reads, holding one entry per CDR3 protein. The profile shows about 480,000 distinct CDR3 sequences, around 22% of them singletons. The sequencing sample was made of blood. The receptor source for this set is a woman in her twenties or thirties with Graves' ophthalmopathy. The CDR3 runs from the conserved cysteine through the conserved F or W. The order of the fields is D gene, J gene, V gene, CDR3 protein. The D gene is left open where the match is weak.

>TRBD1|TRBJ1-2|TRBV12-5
CASGLPRTGLYGYTF
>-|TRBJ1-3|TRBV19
CASSIRQSGNTIYF
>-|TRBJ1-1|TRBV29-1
CSVEDIMGAEAFF
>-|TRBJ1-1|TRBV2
CASIRGVQNTEAFF
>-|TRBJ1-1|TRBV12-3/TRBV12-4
CASSWDTPNTEAFF
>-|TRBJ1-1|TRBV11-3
CASSLGHQNTEAFF
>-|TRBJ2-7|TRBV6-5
CASRTSGSREQYF
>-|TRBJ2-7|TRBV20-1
CSARGPREYEQYF
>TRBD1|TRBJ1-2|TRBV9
CASSVDLHRGPGYGYTF
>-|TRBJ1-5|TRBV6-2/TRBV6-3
CASSYSSRGQPQHF
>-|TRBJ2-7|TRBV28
CASSLSQEVGYEQYF
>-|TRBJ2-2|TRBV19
CASSPSGGGAGGELFF
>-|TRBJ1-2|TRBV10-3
CAISDDGGYGYTF
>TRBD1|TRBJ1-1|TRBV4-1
CASSQDLTGVGTEAFF
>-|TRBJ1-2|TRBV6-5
CASIYSSNYGYTF
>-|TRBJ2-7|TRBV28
CASSLSPGRGGSYEQYF
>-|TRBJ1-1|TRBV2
CASSEQSVNTEAFF
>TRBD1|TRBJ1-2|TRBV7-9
CASSTGTAYNYGYTF
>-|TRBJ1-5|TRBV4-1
CASSQFWTTQPQHF
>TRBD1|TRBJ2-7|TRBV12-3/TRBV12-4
CASSLKQGPLYEQYF
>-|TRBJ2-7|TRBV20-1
CSAAGRSYEQYF
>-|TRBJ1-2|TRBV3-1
CASSQDTDYGYTF
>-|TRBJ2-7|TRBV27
CASSLSFGYEQYF
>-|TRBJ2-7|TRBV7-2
CASSPNAYEQYF
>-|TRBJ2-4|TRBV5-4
CASSFDVTKNIQYF
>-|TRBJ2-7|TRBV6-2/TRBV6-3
CASARAYEQYF
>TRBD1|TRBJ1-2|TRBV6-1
CASRATGIRLNYGYTF
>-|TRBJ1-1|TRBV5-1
CASRGSGAEAFF
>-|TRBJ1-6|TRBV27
CASSPILDRYNSPLHF
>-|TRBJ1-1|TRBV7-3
CASSLSANAEAFF
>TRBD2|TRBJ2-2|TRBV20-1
CSARDLAGDTGELFF
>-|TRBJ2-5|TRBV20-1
CSARDSVETQYF
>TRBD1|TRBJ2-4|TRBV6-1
CASSELGTGAHKYF
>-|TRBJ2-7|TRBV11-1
CASSLAGRTPGAYEQYF
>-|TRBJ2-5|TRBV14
CASRPTGPGPWIETQYF